The present T cell receptor beta chain was sequenced within a study of CD8 T cells in ankylosing spondylitis. Study findings and constraints: The study identified a TCR beta motif of roughly eight highly homologous variants that appeared characteristic of ankylosing spondylitis blood.

This clonotype was counted only a few times. The antigen is unknown. Each CDR3 protein gets one entry after TCRdb re-called the 5' RACE reads with MiXCR. The repertoire consists of over 150,000 distinct CDR3 sequences, with roughly 13% occurring once and the leading ten covering 15% to 20%. Sequenced: blood, either unsorted or a sorted T cell fraction (not recorded which). The TCR was taken from a male donor with ankylosing spondylitis or in good health (not recorded which).

Here the CDR3 DNA reads TGTGCCAGCAGCGGTACCAAATACAGATATGAGCAGTTCTTC. Amino acids: CASSGTKYRYEQFF. The V and J genes are TRBV7-9 and TRBJ2-1; D unresolved. This CDR3 has 14 residues. CDR1 and CDR2 from the germline V gene are SEHNR and FQNEAQ (reference sequence). V dropped 5 bases and J dropped 8 bases, with 16 bases sitting between them.